The clone carrying this T cell receptor (beta chain) has more than one count but fewer than ten. Its antigen is currently unknown. Germline V gene lookup returns CDR1 MDHEN and CDR2 SYDVKM. V shed 10 bases and J shed 1 base, with 16 bases lying between them. CDR3 size: 14 residues. The data were taken from a study of vaccination effects on CD4 cells after COVID-19. The wider study: Culturing of 1.5 million to 2.5 million PBMC per well took place with roughly 10 IU/ml IL-2 and approximately 9.9 ug/ml peptides. The study's findings and limits: Missing from the study were early post-infection timepoints, and its convalescent patients were few. By a late point after vaccination, infection- and vaccine-induced clones had shrunk markedly through clonal contraction.

The data were produced by immunoSEQ multiplex PCR, yet TCRdb's version contains in-frame clones alone and is incomplete. The sample carries 37,000 or so clones, about four fifths recorded once. Cultured cells yielded isolated CD4+ T cells after around 10 days. The study found no prior SARS-CoV-2 infection in the vaccine recipients, who tested negative for nucleocapsid antibodies. The chain couples TRBV28 to TRBJ1-1, with a tentative D call TRBD1 (5 bases). This specimen was CD4+ T cells from PBMCs cultured without peptide, taken before COVID-19 vaccination. The clonotype was recovered from a human donor who received a COVID-19 vaccine. As DNA, the CDR3 is TGTGCCATCACGGGGGTGGGGCCGAACACTGAAGCTTTCTTT. It specifies CAITGVGPNTEAFF.